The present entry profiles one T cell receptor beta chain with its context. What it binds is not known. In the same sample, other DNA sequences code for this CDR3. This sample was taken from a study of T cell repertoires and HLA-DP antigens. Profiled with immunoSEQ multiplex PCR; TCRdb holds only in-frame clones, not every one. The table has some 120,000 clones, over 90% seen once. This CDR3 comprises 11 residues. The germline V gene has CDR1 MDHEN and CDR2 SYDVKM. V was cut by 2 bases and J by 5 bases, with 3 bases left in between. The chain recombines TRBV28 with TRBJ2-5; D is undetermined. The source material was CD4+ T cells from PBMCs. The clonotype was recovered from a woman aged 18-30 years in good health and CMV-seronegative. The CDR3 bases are TGTGCCAGCAGTTTACGTGAGACCCAGTACTTC. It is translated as CASSLRETQYF.